This T cell receptor beta chain stems from a study of patients and donors after allogeneic stem cell transplantation. V gave up 6 bases and J gave up 8 bases; unmatched junction bases: 9. Per the germline V gene, CDR1 is LGHNA and CDR2 is YSLEER. The length of the CDR3 is 14 residues. TCRdb recomputed calls from the RT-PCR reads with MiXCR, one row per CDR3 protein. Counted here are some 200,000 distinct CDR3 sequences, 41% occurring once; the ten biggest clones make up 33%. This receptor was identified in a human donor who was either an allogeneic HSCT recipient or a stem cell or donor lymphocyte infusion donor (not recorded which). It is not recorded whose cells these are; they may come from a transplant donor. Sequences were obtained from blood, either unsorted or a sorted T cell fraction (not recorded which). The chain links TRBV4-3 to TRBJ1-4, with 7 positions matching TRBD1. DNA for the CDR3: TGCGCCAGCAGTCATAGTTACAGGGGCGAAAAACTGTTTTTT. This codes for CASSHSYRGEKLFF.